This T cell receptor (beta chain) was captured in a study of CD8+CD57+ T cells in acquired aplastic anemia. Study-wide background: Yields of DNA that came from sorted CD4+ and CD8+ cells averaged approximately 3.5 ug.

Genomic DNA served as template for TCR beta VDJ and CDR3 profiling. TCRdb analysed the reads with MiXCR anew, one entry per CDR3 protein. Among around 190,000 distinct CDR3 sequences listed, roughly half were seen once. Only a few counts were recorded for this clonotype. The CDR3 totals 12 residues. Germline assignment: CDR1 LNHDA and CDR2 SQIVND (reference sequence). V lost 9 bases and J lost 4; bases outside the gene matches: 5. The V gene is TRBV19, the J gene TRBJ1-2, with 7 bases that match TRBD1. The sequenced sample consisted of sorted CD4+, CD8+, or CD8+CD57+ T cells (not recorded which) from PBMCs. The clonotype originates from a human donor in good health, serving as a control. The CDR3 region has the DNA TGTGCCAGACTCCGGGACAGCTATGGCTACACCTTC. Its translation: CARLRDSYGYTF.